What follows describes a single T cell receptor beta chain. V lost 4 bases and J lost 6; bases outside the gene matches: 2. The CDR3 consists of 14 residues. Germline V lookup: CDR1 MGHDK, CDR2 SYGVNS. This sample was taken from a study of blood T cell repertoires in COVID-19. Study information: PBMCs, B-cell-depleted T cells, or T cells were the source of the cDNA or gDNA that made up the material.

During active infection, Seattle patients enrolled and were then monitored through disease. In the original processing: Amplifying reference gene primers gave estimates of nucleated cell counts. TCRdb keeps only in-frame clones here, not all; method: immunoSEQ multiplex PCR. V, J and clone size are taken as reported in that table, and D and trimming were inferred from the DNA itself. The data show under 200,000 clones, around 79% seen once. The J gene is TRBJ1-5, the V gene TRBV25-1; 11 positions match TRBD1. This clonotype was obtained from a woman in her fifties or sixties with COVID-19, enrolled during active disease. Sequencing was carried out using peripheral blood. The CDR3 loop reads CASSGTGGFQPQHF. Written as DNA, the CDR3 is TGTGCCAGCAGTGGGACAGGGGGCTTTCAGCCCCAGCATTTT.